In its sample, the clone carrying this TCR beta chain was seen a few times. Germline V gene lookup returns CDR1 MNHEY and CDR2 SVGEGT. The CDR3 has 16 amino acids. V lost 4 bases and J lost 3; bases outside the gene matches: 8. TCRdb re-called the RT-PCR reads through MiXCR, storing one row per CDR3 protein. Among about 680,000 distinct CDR3 sequences listed, over 12% were seen once. The chain joins TRBV6-2 or TRBV6-3 to TRBJ1-2, with 10 bases matching TRBD1. Sequencing was carried out using memory CD4+ T cells from blood. This receptor was taken from a female donor in good health, serving as a healthy control. The CDR3 nucleotides read TGTGCCAGCAGTTCATTACCCGGGACAGGGGACTATGGCTACACCTTC. Its translation is CASSSLPGTGDYGYTF.